What follows describes a single T cell receptor (beta chain). The antigen is unknown. This record comes from a study of T cell responses to AZD1222 COVID-19 vaccine. Findings and limits, study-wide: Clonal diversity may have been underestimated in mostly white British donors. Reports indicate that nearly half of spike-specific TCRs are directed at unmutated variant regions. Baseline antibody screening turned up just six seropositive AZD1222 recipients. Increases in Spike-specific TCR breadth and depth were seen after two AZD1222 doses.

V gave up 4 bases and J gave up 1 base; unmatched junction bases: 4. The CDR3 has 14 residues. Germline V gene sequence: CDR1 SGHRS, CDR2 YFSETQ. Libraries were prepared by immunoSEQ multiplex PCR; TCRdb keeps only in-frame clonotypes and omits some of them. This table holds roughly 200,000 clones, 85% to 90% found once. Sequencing used peripheral blood, obtained on day 0 of AZD1222 vaccination. This sequence was found in an adult in good health. This chain uses TRBV5-1 with TRBJ2-7, with 8 positions matching TRBD2. This chain's CDR3 is CASSPSGGSYEQYF. The CDR3 region has the DNA TGCGCCAGCAGCCCCAGCGGGGGTTCCTACGAGCAGTACTTC.